The 7 T cell receptor beta chains in this list originate from one sample, sequenced in a study of blood T cells in healthy people across ages (dated by TCRdb to about 2015). The library was prepared using 5' RACE. A second 7 to 11 cycle PCR used a sample-barcoded 5' primer and a J-beta primer mix. The public sequencing data were trimmed at Q25 with fastp and processed into clonotypes with MiXCR by TCRdb, which kept only in-frame beta chains. Each record represents a unique CDR3 protein, reported with the most common genes and DNA among its rows. This sample holds around 1,800,000 distinct CDR3 sequences; around 40% were observed only once. The ten largest clonotypes hold 20% to 25% of the sample. The sample consisted of blood. The receptors originated from a human donor in good health.

This clonotype has ten or more counts. The V call is TRBV29-1, the J call TRBJ2-3; 12 bases map to TRBD2. V trimming: 2 bases; J trimming: 6 bases; junction bases outside the gene matches: 6. CDR1 is SQVTM and CDR2 is ANQGSEA in the germline V gene. This CDR3 has 15 amino acids. The DNA for the CDR3 is TGCAGCGTTGAACCCCGACTAGCGGGGGAGGATACGCAGTATTTT. Encoded protein: CSVEPRLAGEDTQYF.

This clonotype has only one observation. One end of the junction varies from germline; a read error may be responsible. The chain is built from TRBV4-1 and TRBJ1-2; 7 bases agree with TRBD1. The CDR3 contains 14 residues. Germline V gene lookup returns CDR1 MGHRA and CDR2 YSYEKL. CDR3 residues: CTSSLGDSAYGYTF. CDR3 bases: TGCACCAGCAGCTTAGGGGACAGTGCTTATGGCTACACCTTC.

The V and J genes are TRBV4-3 and TRBJ1-1; weak D call: TRBD1 (5 bases). Trimming took 0 bases from V and 4 from J, leaving 15 bases between them. CDR3 length: 16 amino acids. From germline, CDR1 is LGHNA and CDR2 YSLEER. The chain's CDR3 is CASSQDRAGPVTEAFF. CDR3 in DNA: TGCGCCAGCAGCCAAGATAGGGCGGGGCCCGTCACTGAAGCTTTCTTT.

CDR3 residues: CASSEQGSNGYTF. In DNA, the CDR3 is TGTGCCAGCAGTGAACAGGGTAGTAATGGCTACACCTTC. The rearrangement uses TRBV2 and TRBJ1-2; a possible D gene is TRBD1 (5 bases). The length of the CDR3 is 13 residues. Deletions cut 2 bases from V and 6 bases from J, with 10 bases between. CDR1 SNHLY and CDR2 FYNNEI come from the germline V gene.

This rearrangement joins TRBV20-1 to TRBJ1-2; D gene uncertain. The ends were cut back, 5 bases at V and 1 base at J, with 11 bases in the middle. The CDR3 is 13 residues long. From germline, CDR1 is DFQATT and CDR2 SNEGSKA (reference sequence). CDR3 loop: CSAYVTDNYGYTF. The CDR3 DNA reads as TGCAGTGCTTATGTAACAGATAACTATGGCTACACCTTC.

This clonotype was observed at least ten times. The chain recombines TRBV6-2 or TRBV6-3 with TRBJ1-5; unclear D gene. Trimming shortened V by 2 bases and J by 4 bases, and 6 bases separated the two germline ends. This CDR3 has 13 amino acids. Germline assignment: CDR1 MNHEY and CDR2 SVGEGT. The CDR3 bases are TGTGCCAGCAGTTACAGGTCGAATCAGCCCCAGCATTTT. This translates into CASSYRSNQPQHF.

The chain couples TRBV10-3 to TRBJ1-1; the D gene is possibly TRBD1 (5 bases). The V gene lost 6 bases and the J gene lost 4 bases, with 15 bases spanning the gap. This CDR3 has 14 residues. Per the germline V gene, CDR1 is ENHRY and CDR2 is SYGVKD. The DNA of the CDR3 is TGTGCCATCAGGGTCGGGGGGTCCCTCACTGAAGCTTTCTTT. It encodes CAIRVGGSLTEAFF.